This T cell receptor (beta chain) stems from a study of cytotoxic CD8 clonotypes in ibrutinib-treated CLL. With respect to this clone: What it binds is not known.

Broader study findings: Sample timing was unmatched between remission and later-progressing patients; lymph nodes unstudied.

Repertoires were generated with immunoSEQ multiplex PCR, while TCRdb's copy carries only in-frame clones and drops some. Of 30,000 to 50,000 clones in the sample, about 65% were seen once. The sample consisted of PBMCs, taken at disease progression, from a patient treated with ibrutinib. This TCR derives from a human donor with chronic lymphocytic leukemia.

Written as DNA, the CDR3 is TGTGCCAGTAGTATAGTCGGGACTAGCGACAATGAGCAGTTCTTC. Translated, it gives CASSIVGTSDNEQFF. The chain combines TRBV19 with TRBJ2-1, with 10 nucleotides matching TRBD2. The V gene's germline CDR1 is LNHDA and CDR2 SQIVND (reference sequence). The CDR3 sequence is 15 residues long. V gave up 1 base and J gave up 5 bases; unmatched junction bases: 2. The whole variable domain, remainder taken from reference TRBV19 and TRBJ2-1, is DGGITQSPKYLFRKEGQNVTLSCEQNLNHDAMYWYRQDPGQGLRLIYYSQIVNDFQKGDIAEGYSVSREKKESFPLTVTSAQKNPTAFYLCASSIVGTSDNEQFFGPGTRLTVL.